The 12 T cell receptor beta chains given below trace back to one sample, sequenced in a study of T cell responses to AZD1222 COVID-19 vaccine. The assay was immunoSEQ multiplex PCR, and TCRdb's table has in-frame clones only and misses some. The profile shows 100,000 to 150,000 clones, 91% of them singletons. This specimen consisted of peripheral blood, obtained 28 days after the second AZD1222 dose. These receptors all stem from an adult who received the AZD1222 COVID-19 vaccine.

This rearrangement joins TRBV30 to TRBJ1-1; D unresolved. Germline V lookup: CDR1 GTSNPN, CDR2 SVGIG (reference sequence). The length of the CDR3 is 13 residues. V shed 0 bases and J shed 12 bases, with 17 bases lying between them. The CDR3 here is CAWSVRELLETFF. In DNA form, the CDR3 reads TGTGCCTGGAGTGTAAGGGAGCTCTTGGAAACTTTCTTT. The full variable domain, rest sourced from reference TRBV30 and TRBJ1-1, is SQTIHQWPATLVQPVGSPLSLECTVEGTSNPNLYWYRQAAGRGLQLLFYSVGIGQISSEVPQNLSASRPQDRQFILSSKKLLLSDSGFYLCAWSVRELLETFFGQGTRLTVV.

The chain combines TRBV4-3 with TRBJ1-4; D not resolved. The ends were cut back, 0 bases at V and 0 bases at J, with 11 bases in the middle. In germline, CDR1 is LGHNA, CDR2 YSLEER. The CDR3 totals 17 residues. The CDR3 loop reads CASSQDGQIATNEKLFF. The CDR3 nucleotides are TGCGCCAGCAGCCAAGATGGTCAGATCGCAACTAATGAAAAACTGTTTTTT.

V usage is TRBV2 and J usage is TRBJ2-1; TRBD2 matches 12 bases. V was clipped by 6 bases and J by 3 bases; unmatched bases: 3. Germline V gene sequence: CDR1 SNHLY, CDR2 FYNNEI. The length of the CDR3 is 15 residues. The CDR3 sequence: CASRRTSGDYNEQFF. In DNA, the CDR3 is TGTGCCAGCAGGCGGACTAGCGGGGACTACAATGAGCAGTTCTTC.

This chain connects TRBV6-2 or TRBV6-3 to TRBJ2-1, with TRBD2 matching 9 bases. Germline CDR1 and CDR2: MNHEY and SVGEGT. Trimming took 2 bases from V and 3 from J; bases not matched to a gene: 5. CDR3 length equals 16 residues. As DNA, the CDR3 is TGTGCCAGCAGTTACGAGATAGCGGGAGTCTACAATGAGCAGTTCTTC. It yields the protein CASSYEIAGVYNEQFF.

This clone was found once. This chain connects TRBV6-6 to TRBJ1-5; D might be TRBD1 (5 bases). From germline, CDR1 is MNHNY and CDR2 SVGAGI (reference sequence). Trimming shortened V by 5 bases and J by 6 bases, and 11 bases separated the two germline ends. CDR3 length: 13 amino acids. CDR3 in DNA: TGTGCCAGCAGTCAACTAGGGGTTCAGCCCCAGCATTTT. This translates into CASSQLGVQPQHF.

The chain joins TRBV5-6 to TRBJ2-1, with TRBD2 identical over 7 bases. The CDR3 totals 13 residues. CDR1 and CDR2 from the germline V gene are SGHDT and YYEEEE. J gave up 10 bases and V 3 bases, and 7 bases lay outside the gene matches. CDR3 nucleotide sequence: TGTGCCAGCAGCTCAAAACCGGGACTAGAGCAGTTCTTC. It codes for CASSSKPGLEQFF.

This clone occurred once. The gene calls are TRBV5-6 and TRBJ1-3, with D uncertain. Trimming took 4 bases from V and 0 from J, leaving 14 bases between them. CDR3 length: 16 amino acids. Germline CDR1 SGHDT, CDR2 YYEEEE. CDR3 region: CASSPGLIYSGNTIYF. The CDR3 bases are TGTGCCAGCAGCCCCGGACTGATTTACTCTGGAAACACCATATATTTT.

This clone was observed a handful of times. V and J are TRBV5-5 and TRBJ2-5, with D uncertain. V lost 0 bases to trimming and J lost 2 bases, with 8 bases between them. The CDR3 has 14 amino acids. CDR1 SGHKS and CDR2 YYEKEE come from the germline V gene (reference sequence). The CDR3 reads CASSLAPGQETQYF. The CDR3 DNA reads TGTGCCAGCAGCTTGGCTCCAGGACAAGAGACCCAGTACTTC.

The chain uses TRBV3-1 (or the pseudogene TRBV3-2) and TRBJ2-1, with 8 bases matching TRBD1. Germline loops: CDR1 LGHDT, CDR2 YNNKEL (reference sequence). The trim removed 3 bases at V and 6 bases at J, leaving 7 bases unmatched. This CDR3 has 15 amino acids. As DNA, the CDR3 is TGTGCCAGCAGCCACTACCAGGGGGCTGTCAATGAGCAGTTCTTC. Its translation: CASSHYQGAVNEQFF.

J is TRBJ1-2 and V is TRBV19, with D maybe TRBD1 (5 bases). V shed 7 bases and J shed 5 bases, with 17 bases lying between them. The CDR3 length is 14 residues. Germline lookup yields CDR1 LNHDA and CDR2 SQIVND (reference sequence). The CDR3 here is CASTLTGTQYGYTF. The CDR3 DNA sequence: TGTGCCAGTACTCTCACCGGGACCCAGTATGGCTACACCTTC.

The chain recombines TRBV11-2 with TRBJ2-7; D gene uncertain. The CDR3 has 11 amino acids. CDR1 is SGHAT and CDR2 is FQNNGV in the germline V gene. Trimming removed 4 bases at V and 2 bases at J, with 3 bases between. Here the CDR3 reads CASSSAYEQYF. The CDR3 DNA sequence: TGTGCCAGCAGCTCGGCCTACGAGCAGTACTTC.

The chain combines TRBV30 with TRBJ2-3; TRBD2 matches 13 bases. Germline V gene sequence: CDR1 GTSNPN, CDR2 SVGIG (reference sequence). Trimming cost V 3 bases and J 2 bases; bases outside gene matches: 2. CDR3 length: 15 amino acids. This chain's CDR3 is CAWRGLAGDTDTQYF. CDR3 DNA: TGTGCCTGGAGAGGACTAGCGGGGGACACAGATACGCAGTATTTT.